This T cell receptor beta chain derives from a study of blood T cell repertoires in COVID-19. The overall study: Researchers got acute and convalescent COVID-19 samples from the United States, Italy and Spain. Sources were T cells, B-cell-depleted T cells, or PBMCs; the material itself was cDNA or gDNA.

The germline CDR1 and CDR2 sequences are MNHEY and SVGAGI. V was clipped by 7 bases and J by 2 bases, with 15 bases between them. CDR3 length: 15 residues. In the authors' methods: Cell counts per sample came from amplifying reference gene primers. Sequencing used immunoSEQ multiplex PCR; TCRdb keeps in-frame clones, though not all of them. That table is the source of V, J and clone size, and D and trimming were worked out from the DNA. Among approximately 53,000 clones listed, 82% were seen once. The J gene is TRBJ1-5, the V gene TRBV6-5; perhaps TRBD1 as D (5 bases). The sequencing input was peripheral blood. This clonotype originated in an older woman with acute or convalescent COVID-19. CDR3 sequence: CASIRWGEGNQPQHF. CDR3 coding DNA: TGTGCCAGCATACGTTGGGGGGAGGGCAATCAGCCCCAGCATTTT.